This T cell receptor beta chain comes out of a study of blood T cells in healthy people across ages. V dropped 6 bases and J dropped 0; count of bases not matched to a gene: 7. The CDR3 loop spans 15 amino acids. The germline CDR1 and CDR2 sequences are MNHEY and SVGEGT. There were healthy Caucasian individuals from Russia, aged 6 to 90, serving as donors. A second PCR, run for roughly 7 to 12 cycles, used a sample-barcoded 5' primer plus a J-beta primer mix. From the 5' RACE reads, TCRdb called clonotypes with MiXCR, one entry per CDR3 protein. Of 1.5 million to 1.9 million distinct CDR3 sequences listed, under 55% are singletons.

This TCR came from a woman aged 18-35 years in good health. Specimen: blood. V is TRBV6-2 or TRBV6-3 and J is TRBJ2-5; the match to TRBD2 covers 7 bases. CDR3: CASSPRGGYQETQYF. CDR3 coding DNA: TGTGCCAGCAGCCCTAGGGGAGGGTACCAAGAGACCCAGTACTTC.